The rows below give T cell receptor beta chains drawn from one sample of a study of blood T cell repertoires in COVID-19. Sequencing was performed with immunoSEQ multiplex PCR; in TCRdb, only in-frame clones are kept and a portion is missing. The sample holds a few hundred thousand clones, more than 90% seen once. The sample taken for sequencing was PBMCs or T cells enriched from blood (not recorded which). The receptors originated from a woman in her 30s who had recovered from COVID-19. Both conserved end residues are part of each CDR3. The D gene is left open where the match is weak. Clone size is stated in some rows and not others, as once, few, many or a class when expanded.

v_call	d_call	clone_size	j_call	cdr3_length	cdr3_nt	cdr3_aa
TRBV7-3	TRBD2	NA	TRBJ2-2	16	TGTGCCAGCAGCCCCCAGGTCAGCGGGGTCACCGGGGAGCTGTTTTTT	CASSPQVSGVTGELFF
TRBV6-5	NA	NA	TRBJ1-4	13	TGTGCCAGCCGAACCCAGGGATTTGAAAAACTGTTTTTT	CASRTQGFEKLFF
TRBV25-1	TRBD1	NA	TRBJ1-3	18	TGTGCCAGCAGTGAATTTCTGGGACAGTCCGTCTCTGGAAACACCATATATTTT	CASSEFLGQSVSGNTIYF
TRBV5-4	TRBD2	NA	TRBJ2-3	15	TGTGCCAGCAGCTCTAGCGGGGGGGCCGGAGATACGCAGTATTTT	CASSSSGGAGDTQYF
TRBV30	NA	NA	TRBJ1-1	13	TGTGCCTGGTGGCGGTGGCCGAACACTGAAGCTTTCTTT	CAWWRWPNTEAFF
TRBV28	NA	NA	TRBJ2-5	14	TGTGCCAGCAGTGAGGGGGGGCCAAAGAAGACCCAGTACTTC	CASSEGGPKKTQYF
TRBV28	TRBD2	NA	TRBJ2-7	14	TGTGCCAGCAGGGTAGCGGGGGGTTCCTACGAGCAGTACTTC	CASRVAGGSYEQYF
TRBV5-4	NA	NA	TRBJ1-1	13	TGTGCCAGCAGCTTGCGGGGAGGGACTGAAGCTTTCTTT	CASSLRGGTEAFF
TRBV15	NA	NA	TRBJ1-6	15	TGTGCCACCAGCAGAGAAGGACTCGTGTCTTCACCCCTCCACTTT	CATSREGLVSSPLHF
TRBV10-3	NA	NA	TRBJ2-7	13	TGTGCCATCAGTGCACTACTGACCTACGAGCAGTACTTC	CAISALLTYEQYF
TRBV7-3	NA	NA	TRBJ1-5	11	TGTGCCAGCAGCCTCAATCAGCCCCAGCATTTT	CASSLNQPQHF
TRBV19	NA	NA	TRBJ2-3	15	TGTGCCAGTAGAGTGGGGACCAGGGGTGGAGATACGCAGTATTTT	CASRVGTRGGDTQYF
TRBV13	TRBD2	NA	TRBJ2-1	23	TGTGCCAGCAGCGGCGCTTGGGGTGCCGAGGAAATAGCGGGAGGGCCGGGCTACAATGAGCAGTTCTTC	CASSGAWGAEEIAGGPGYNEQFF
TRBV7-3	TRBD2	NA	TRBJ2-7	14	TGTGCCAGCAGCTTAAGCAGCGGGAGCTACGAGCAGTACTTC	CASSLSSGSYEQYF
TRBV19	TRBD1	NA	TRBJ2-1	14	TGTGCCAGTAGTCTTCAGGGGGTAATAAATGAGCAGTTCTTC	CASSLQGVINEQFF
TRBV28	TRBD1	NA	TRBJ1-3	15	TGTGCCAGCAGTACCGGACAGGGGTGCCTCGGCACCATATATTTT	CASSTGQGCLGTIYF
TRBV2	TRBD1	NA	TRBJ1-5	14	TGTGCCAGCCTCGGACAGGGGGCTGGTCAGCCCCAGCATTTT	CASLGQGAGQPQHF
TRBV2	NA	NA	TRBJ2-4	13	TGTGCCACCCGGGTCGAGGCCAAAAACATTCAGTACTTC	CATRVEAKNIQYF
TRBV4-1	TRBD2	NA	TRBJ2-7	15	TGCGCCAGCAGCCAAGTGCCCAGCGGGGGAGGGGAGCAGTACTTC	CASSQVPSGGGEQYF
TRBV29-1	TRBD2	NA	TRBJ2-1	15	TGCAGCGTTGGGAAACTAGCGGGAGCCTACAATGAGCAGTTCTTC	CSVGKLAGAYNEQFF
TRBV6-5	TRBD2	NA	TRBJ2-3	15	TGTGCCAGCAGCCTACTAGCGGGGGTCACAGATACGCAGTATTTT	CASSLLAGVTDTQYF
TRBV28	NA	NA	TRBJ1-5	14	TGTGCCAGCAGCCCTGACAGAAACAATCAGCCCCAGCATTTT	CASSPDRNNQPQHF
TRBV6-2/TRBV6-3	NA	NA	TRBJ1-2	14	TGTGCCAGCAGTTACGGGACAACTAACTATGGCTACACCTTC	CASSYGTTNYGYTF
TRBV29-1	TRBD1	NA	TRBJ1-6	15	TGCAGCGTTAGCTTAGGGGGCGCGGGGACTTCACCCCTCCACTTT	CSVSLGGAGTSPLHF
TRBV5-1	TRBD2	NA	TRBJ2-7	17	TGCGCCAGCAGCCAGAATCCCCAGACTAGCGGGGGCCTCGAGCAGTACTTC	CASSQNPQTSGGLEQYF
TRBV5-4	TRBD1	NA	TRBJ2-2	16	TGTGCCAGCAGCTCGGTTGCACAGGGGAAGGTCGGGGAGCTGTTTTTT	CASSSVAQGKVGELFF
TRBV6-5	TRBD1	NA	TRBJ2-7	14	TGTGCCAGCAGCCCACGGGACAGGGTCTACGAGCAGTACTTC	CASSPRDRVYEQYF
TRBV5-4	NA	NA	TRBJ2-1	12	TGTGCCAGCAGCTTGACCGGGGTCGAGCAGTTCTTC	CASSLTGVEQFF
TRBV4-1	TRBD1	once	TRBJ1-1	16	TGCGCCAGCAGCCAAGTGCGAGGGACAGGGAACACTGAAGCTTTCTTT	CASSQVRGTGNTEAFF
TRBV11-3	TRBD2	once	TRBJ2-7	16	TGTGCCAGCAGCCCACATCCGAGCGGGGGCGCCTACGAGCAGTACTTC	CASSPHPSGGAYEQYF
TRBV9	NA	NA	TRBJ1-5	15	TGTGCCAGCAGCGTATCAGGGGATAGCAATCAGCCCCAGCATTTT	CASSVSGDSNQPQHF
TRBV6-4	NA	NA	TRBJ1-1	15	TGTGCCAGCAGCCCACGGGTTTGGAAGAACACTGAAGCTTTCTTT	CASSPRVWKNTEAFF
TRBV3-1/TRBV3-2	NA	NA	TRBJ1-4	15	TGTGCCAGCAGCCTAGCGGGGGCTGCTAATGAAAAACTGTTTTTT	CASSLAGAANEKLFF
TRBV27	TRBD2	NA	TRBJ2-7	15	TGTGCCAGCAGTTTAAAAGCGGGGGCCGCCTACGAGCAGTACTTC	CASSLKAGAAYEQYF
TRBV28	TRBD2	once	TRBJ2-1	15	TGTGCCAGCAGTTACGTAGCGGGAGTATTAGATGAGCAGTTCTTC	CASSYVAGVLDEQFF
TRBV7-2	NA	NA	TRBJ2-1	13	TGTGCCAGCAGCTTAGAAGTGGTCGGTGAGCAGTTCTTC	CASSLEVVGEQFF
TRBV27	TRBD1	NA	TRBJ2-7	13	TGTGCCAGCAGTTTATCGGGACAGTACGAGCAGTACTTC	CASSLSGQYEQYF
TRBV7-2	TRBD2	NA	TRBJ2-6	19	TGTGCCAGCAGCTCCCTTTTAGCGGGGGGCCTCTCTGGGGCCAACGTCCTGACTTTC	CASSSLLAGGLSGANVLTF
TRBV19	NA	NA	TRBJ2-1	17	TGTGCCAGTATGGGGGAGGCAGGGACTCCTCTTGGGAATGAGCAGTTCTTC	CASMGEAGTPLGNEQFF
TRBV27	TRBD1	NA	TRBJ2-3	16	TGTGCCAGCAGTCCCTCGGTCGGGACAGGCACAGATACGCAGTATTTT	CASSPSVGTGTDTQYF
TRBV28	NA	once	TRBJ2-3	15	TGTGCCAGCAGTTCCCAGGGAGGGGGAACAGATACGCAGTATTTT	CASSSQGGGTDTQYF
TRBV4-1	NA	NA	TRBJ2-1	15	TGCGCCAGCAGCCAAGTCGGGGAGGCCTACAATGAGCAGTTCTTC	CASSQVGEAYNEQFF
TRBV5-1	TRBD1	once	TRBJ2-5	14	TGCGCCAGCAGCTCACAGGGGTACCAAGAGACCCAGTACTTC	CASSSQGYQETQYF
TRBV7-2	NA	NA	TRBJ1-5	15	TGTGCCAGCAGCCCAAGCGGGGGGACCAATCAGCCCCAGCATTTT	CASSPSGGTNQPQHF
TRBV4-2	NA	once	TRBJ1-5	18	TGTGCCAGCAGCCAAGAATCCCCAGGTTTACCGTTCAATCAGCCCCAGCATTTT	CASSQESPGLPFNQPQHF
TRBV6-2/TRBV6-3	NA	NA	TRBJ1-5	19	TGTGCCAGCAGTCAGGCTAGAGAACCCGGACTCTATAGCAATCAGCCCCAGCATTTT	CASSQAREPGLYSNQPQHF
TRBV5-1	TRBD2	NA	TRBJ2-1	15	TGCGCCAGCAGCTTGGACGGGACTAGCGGGGGCAAGCAGTTCTTC	CASSLDGTSGGKQFF
TRBV28	NA	NA	TRBJ1-1	13	TGTGCCAGCAGTTCGGCAGGGTACACTGAAGCTTTCTTT	CASSSAGYTEAFF
TRBV18	NA	NA	TRBJ1-1	13	TGTGCCAGCTCACCGGGACTAAACACTGAAGCTTTCTTT	CASSPGLNTEAFF
TRBV5-1	NA	once	TRBJ2-2	14	TGCGCCAGCAGCCATAATACTAGGACCGGGGAGCTGTTTTTT	CASSHNTRTGELFF